This record looks at one TCR beta chain sequence and its context. The antigen is unknown. The germline CDR1 and CDR2 sequences are SGHAT and FQNNGV. CDR3 length: 15 residues. V was clipped by 5 bases and J by 3 bases, with 16 bases between them. These data come from a study of cytomegalovirus exposure and HLA in healthy donors. With 60 Vbeta and 13 Jbeta primers, the PCR was carried out. Clones were read by immunoSEQ multiplex PCR, and TCRdb kept only the in-frame ones, dropping some. The sample yields about 130,000 clones, more than 75% seen once. Study outcomes and limitations: In a later analysis, a genetic analysis reported fewer productive-TCR N-insertions in an Asian-associated ancestry cluster than the cohort average.

The clonotype comes from a young man in good health and CMV-seropositive. The specimen sequenced was PBMCs. The chain uses TRBV11-2 and TRBJ2-5; D is perhaps TRBD1 (7 bases). The CDR3 DNA reads TGTGCCAGCAGCCTCGCGGGGACAGAGAAAGAGACCCAGTACTTC. Translation: CASSLAGTEKETQYF.